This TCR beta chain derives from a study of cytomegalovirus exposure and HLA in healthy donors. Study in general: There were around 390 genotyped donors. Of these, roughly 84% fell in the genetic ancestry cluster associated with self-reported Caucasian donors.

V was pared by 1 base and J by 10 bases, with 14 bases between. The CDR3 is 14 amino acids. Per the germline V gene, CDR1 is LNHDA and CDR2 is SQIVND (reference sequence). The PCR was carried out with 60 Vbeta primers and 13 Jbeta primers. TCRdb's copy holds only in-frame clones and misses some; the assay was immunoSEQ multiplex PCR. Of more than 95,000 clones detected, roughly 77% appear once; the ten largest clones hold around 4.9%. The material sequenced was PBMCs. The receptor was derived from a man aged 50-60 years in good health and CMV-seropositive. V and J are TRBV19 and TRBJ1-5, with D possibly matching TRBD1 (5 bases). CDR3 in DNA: TGTGCCAGTAGTATAGCCGGGGGGACCTTCCCCCAGCATTTT. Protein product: CASSIAGGTFPQHF. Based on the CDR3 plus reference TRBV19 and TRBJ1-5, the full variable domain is DGGITQSPKYLFRKEGQNVTLSCEQNLNHDAMYWYRQDPGQGLRLIYYSQIVNDFQKGDIAEGYSVSREKKESFPLTVTSAQKNPTAFYLCASSIAGGTFPQHFGDGTRLSIL.